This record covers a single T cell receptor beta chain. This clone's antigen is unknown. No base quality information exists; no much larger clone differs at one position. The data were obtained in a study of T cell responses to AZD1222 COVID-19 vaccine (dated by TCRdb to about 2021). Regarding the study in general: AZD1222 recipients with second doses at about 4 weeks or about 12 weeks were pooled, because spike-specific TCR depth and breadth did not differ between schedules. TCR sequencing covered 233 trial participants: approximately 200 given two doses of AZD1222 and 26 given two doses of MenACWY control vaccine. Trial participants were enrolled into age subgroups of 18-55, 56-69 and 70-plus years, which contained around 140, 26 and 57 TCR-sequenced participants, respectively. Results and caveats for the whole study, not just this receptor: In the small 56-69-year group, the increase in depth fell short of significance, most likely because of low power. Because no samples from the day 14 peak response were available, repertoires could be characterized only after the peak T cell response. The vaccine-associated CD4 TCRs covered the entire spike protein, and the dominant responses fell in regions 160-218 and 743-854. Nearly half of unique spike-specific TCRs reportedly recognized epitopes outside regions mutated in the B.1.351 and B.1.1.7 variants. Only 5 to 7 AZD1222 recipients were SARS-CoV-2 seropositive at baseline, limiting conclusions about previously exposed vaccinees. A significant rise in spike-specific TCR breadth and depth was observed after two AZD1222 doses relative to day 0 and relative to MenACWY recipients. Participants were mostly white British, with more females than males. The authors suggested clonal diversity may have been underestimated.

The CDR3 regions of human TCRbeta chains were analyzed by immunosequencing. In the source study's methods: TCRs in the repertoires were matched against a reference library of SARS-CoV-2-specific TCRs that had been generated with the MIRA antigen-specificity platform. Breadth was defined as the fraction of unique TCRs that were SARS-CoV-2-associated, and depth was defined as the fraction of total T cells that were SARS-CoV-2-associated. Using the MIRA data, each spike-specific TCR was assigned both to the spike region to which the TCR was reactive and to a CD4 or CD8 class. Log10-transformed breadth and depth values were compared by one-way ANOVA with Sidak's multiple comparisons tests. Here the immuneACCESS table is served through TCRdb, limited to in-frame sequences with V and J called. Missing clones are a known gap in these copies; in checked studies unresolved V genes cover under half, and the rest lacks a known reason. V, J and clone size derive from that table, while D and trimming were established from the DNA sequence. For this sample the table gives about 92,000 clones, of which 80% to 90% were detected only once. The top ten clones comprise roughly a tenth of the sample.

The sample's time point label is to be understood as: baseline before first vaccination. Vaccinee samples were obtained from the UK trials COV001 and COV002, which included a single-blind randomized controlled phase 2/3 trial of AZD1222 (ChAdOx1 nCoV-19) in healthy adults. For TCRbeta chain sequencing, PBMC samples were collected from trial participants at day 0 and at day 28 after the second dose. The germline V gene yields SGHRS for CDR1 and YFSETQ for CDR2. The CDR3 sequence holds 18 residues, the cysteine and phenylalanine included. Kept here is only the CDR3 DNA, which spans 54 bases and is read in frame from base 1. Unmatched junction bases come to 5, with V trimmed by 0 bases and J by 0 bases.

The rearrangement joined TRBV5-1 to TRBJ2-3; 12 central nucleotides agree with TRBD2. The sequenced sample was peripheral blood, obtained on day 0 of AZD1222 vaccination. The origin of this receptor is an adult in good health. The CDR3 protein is CASSLGLAGATSTDTQYF. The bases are TGCGCCAGCAGCTTGGGACTAGCGGGGGCGACTAGCACAGATACGCAGTATTTT.